This T cell receptor beta chain was captured by sequencing in a study of shared clonotypes between healthy human individuals. The data were produced by immunoSEQ multiplex PCR, yet TCRdb's version contains in-frame clones alone and is incomplete. The sample carries roughly 530,000 clones, around 96% recorded once. Per germline, CDR1 LNHDA and CDR2 SQIVND (reference sequence). This CDR3 is built from 16 residues. V trimming: 8 bases; J trimming: 6 bases; junction bases outside the gene matches: 14. The table lists this clone with a few counts. The chain employs TRBV19 and TRBJ1-5; 9 bases align to TRBD1. Sequencing used naive CD4+ T cells sorted from blood. The subset is: CD45RA+ positively selected. The source of this sequence is a woman aged 25-40 years in good health. In DNA form, the CDR3 reads TGTGCCAGTTGCCTCCGGCGGGACAGGGCGGGTCAGCCCCAGCATTTT. Its protein is CASCLRRDRAGQPQHF.